This TCR beta chain was identified during a study of T cell changes during pregnancy in multiple sclerosis (dated by TCRdb to about 2019). With regard to the full study: The study examined how the T cell repertoire changed over the course of pregnancy in women with multiple sclerosis.

A remark on this clone: The antigen it binds to is not known. Base qualities are not at hand, and no much larger clone is one base apart.

The library was prepared using the immunoSEQ multiplex PCR assay. The table was pulled from immuneACCESS by TCRdb, which kept in-frame rearrangements only. Such tables lose some clones; where checked, under half of the loss comes from unresolved V genes, and the rest has no known cause. The sample contains under 65,000 clones, nearly 95% of them found a single time. Of the sample, about 0.61% is held by the ten largest clones. CDR1 and CDR2 (SGHTS, YDEGEE) derive from the germline V gene. Measured from the cysteine to the phenylalanine, the CDR3 is 17 residues long. The read is trimmed to its CDR3 DNA, 51 bases read in frame from base 1. V sheds 1 base and J sheds 1 base, leaving 17 bases between their ends.

This clonotype originated in a female donor in good health, enrolled as a control in a pregnancy study. The sequences come from CD4+ T cells from peripheral blood mononuclear cells, collected after pregnancy. The chain joins TRBV5-8 to TRBJ1-2; the D gene lacks a confident call. The nucleotide sequence reads TGTGCCAGCAGCTTGTATATTAGGCGAGGAAATAACTATGGCTACACCTTC. Its translation is CASSLYIRRGNNYGYTF.